Below are 11 T cell receptor beta chains sequenced from a single sample in a study of vaccination and CD4 T cells after COVID-19 (dated by TCRdb to 2022 to 2024). The receptor library was made with PCR. The instrument was an Illumina iSeq 100. TCR sequencing of DNA from cultured CD4+ T cells used the Oncomine TCR Beta short-read assay at the Johns Hopkins FTIC core. The raw public reads went through TCRdb reprocessing: fastp at Q25, MiXCR clone calling, in-frame beta chains kept. A single entry per CDR3 protein holds the most common genes and DNA from its merged rows. The sample has approximately 11,000 distinct CDR3 sequences on record, just under 75% of them singletons. The top ten hold about 8% of the sample. Read against the paper, the sample's treatment or condition label means: roughly 11-day PBMC culture with coronavirus spike peptide pools or control peptides (ViraFEST assay). These receptors are not linked to any known antigen.

The sample consisted of CD4+ T cells from blood, cultured in vitro. Receptor source: a human donor who had recovered from COVID-19.

The chain links TRBV7-8 to TRBJ2-2; tentative D call: TRBD1 (6 bases). V lost 2 bases to trimming and J lost 5 bases, with 15 bases between them. The germline gives CDR1 SGHVS, CDR2 FQNEAQ. The CDR3 length is 16 residues. The CDR3 is CASSLWDTLRTGELFF. CDR3 DNA sequence: TGTGCCAGCAGCTTATGGGACACGCTTAGGACCGGGGAGCTGTTTTTT.

The chain is built from TRBV30 and TRBJ1-5, with unresolved D. The germline V gene encodes CDR1 GTSNPN and CDR2 SVGIG (reference sequence). V was pared by 0 bases and J by 0 bases, with 9 bases between. The CDR3 totals 15 residues. CDR3 DNA sequence: TGTGCCTGGAGTGTTGTGGGAACTAGCAATCAGCCCCAGCATTTT. Translating it yields CAWSVVGTSNQPQHF. Based on the CDR3 plus reference TRBV30 and TRBJ1-5, the full variable domain is SQTIHQWPATLVQPVGSPLSLECTVEGTSNPNLYWYRQAAGRGLQLLFYSVGIGQISSEVPQNLSASRPQDRQFILSSKKLLLSDSGFYLCAWSVVGTSNQPQHFGDGTRLSIL.

The CDR3 region has the DNA TGTGCCAGCAGTTCGGGGGCGGGCACCGGGGAGCTGTTTTTT. It codes for CASSSGAGTGELFF. This chain links TRBV12-3 or TRBV12-4 with TRBJ2-2, with D perhaps assigned TRBD1 or TRBD2 (6 bases each). CDR3 length: 14 amino acids. The germline V and J ends were trimmed by 4 bases and 4 bases, with 10 bases remaining between them.

This chain uses TRBV7-2 with TRBJ2-7; TRBD2 is a possible D gene (6 bases). CDR1 SGHTA and CDR2 FQGNSA come from the germline V gene. The CDR3 consists of 15 residues. V lost 3 bases to trimming and J lost 6 bases, with 18 bases between them. The CDR3 region has the DNA TGTGCCAGCAGCTTCCGAGGTATCGGGGGACGCGAGCAGTACTTC. Encoded protein: CASSFRGIGGREQYF. Filled out from reference TRBV7-2 and TRBJ2-7, the complete variable domain reads GAGVSQSPSNKVTEKGKDVELRCDPISGHTALYWYRQSLGQGLEFLIYFQGNSAPDKSGLPSDRFSAERTGGSVSTLTIQRTQQEDSAVYLCASSFRGIGGREQYFGPGTRLTVT.

The V and J genes are TRBV28 and TRBJ1-5, with D perhaps TRBD1 (6 bases). With 3 bases removed from V and 1 base from J, the gap between germline ends came to 13 bases. Germline-derived CDR1 and CDR2 are MDHEN and SYDVKM. CDR3 length: 16 residues. This CDR3 is CASSFGGAFSNQPQHF. CDR3 sequence (DNA): TGTGCCAGCAGTTTTGGGGGGGCCTTCAGCAATCAGCCCCAGCATTTT.

The V and J genes are TRBV27 and TRBJ2-1; no clear D. CDR1 is MNHEY, CDR2 SMNVEV, per germline (reference sequence). The V and J ends lost 3 bases and 5 bases respectively, with 2 bases between them. The CDR3 loop spans 11 amino acids. This CDR3 is CASSLHNEQFF. The CDR3 nucleotides are TGTGCCAGCAGTTTGCACAATGAGCAGTTCTTC.

The chain employs TRBV28 and TRBJ1-2, with a weak D call TRBD1 (5 bases). Germline V gene sequence: CDR1 MDHEN, CDR2 SYDVKM. The CDR3 totals 13 residues. Deletions cut 7 bases from V and 0 bases from J, with 9 bases between. The CDR3 bases are TGTGCCAGCATCATGGGGCCTAACTATGGCTACACCTTC. Its translation: CASIMGPNYGYTF.

The chain has TRBV29-1 and TRBJ1-2; possibly TRBD1 for D (5 bases). V was trimmed by 2 bases and J by 5 bases, leaving 12 bases between them. This CDR3 has 13 residues. The V gene's germline CDR1 is SQVTM and CDR2 ANQGSEA. The CDR3 DNA reads as TGCAGCGTTGAACCAAACAGGCGGTATGGCTACACCTTC. Translated, it gives CSVEPNRRYGYTF.

This sequence joins TRBV20-1 and TRBJ1-5; D not resolved. V was pared by 3 bases and J by 0 bases, with 15 bases between. This CDR3 contains 16 residues. Germline assignment: CDR1 DFQATT and CDR2 SNEGSKA (reference sequence). The DNA for the CDR3 is TGCAGTGCTAGGCCCCATGCGGGGATTAGCAATCAGCCCCAGCATTTT. It encodes CSARPHAGISNQPQHF.

A few counts support this clonotype. The chain carries TRBV7-2 and TRBJ2-3; D remains unclear. V gave up 5 bases and J gave up 7 bases, with 7 bases separating them. Germline-derived CDR1 and CDR2 are SGHTA and FQGNSA. CDR3 length: 11 residues. CDR3 residues: CASSPSYTQYF. DNA for the CDR3: TGTGCCAGCAGCCCGTCCTATACGCAGTATTTT.

This clonotype was found a few times. The chain has TRBV20-1 and TRBJ1-5, with D possibly matching TRBD1 (5 bases). From germline, CDR1 is DFQATT and CDR2 SNEGSKA (reference sequence). The CDR3 length is 15 residues. The V end lost 8 bases, the J end lost 2 bases, and 19 bases lay between the germline ends. The CDR3 DNA sequence: TGCAGTTCCATGTTGGGTTGGGGGGGCAATCAGCCCCAGCATTTT. Translation gives CSSMLGWGGNQPQHF.